What follows is one TCR beta chain and its context. Germline V gene data show CDR1 as MNHEY and CDR2 as SVGEGT. Trimming left V 6 bases short and J 3 bases short, with 6 bases between. The CDR3 covers 12 residues. Assay: immunoSEQ multiplex PCR; the TCRdb copy retains only in-frame clones and omits some. This sample carries 250,000 or so clones, roughly 86% of them seen once, and the ten largest clones take 2.5% to 3%. This record comes from a study of blood T cell repertoires in COVID-19. This clonotype was obtained from a woman aged 25 to 39 with acute COVID-19. This sequence joins TRBV6-2 or TRBV6-3 and TRBJ2-1, with D unresolved. The sample comprised PBMCs or T cells enriched from blood (not recorded which). The CDR3 DNA sequence: TGTGCCAGCAGCCCCCACTACAATGAGCAGTTCTTC. Translated, it gives CASSPHYNEQFF.